Listed here is a single TCR beta chain. The antigen it recognizes is unknown. Base qualities were left out, and no much larger clone turns up one base away. These data are taken from a study of blood T cell repertoires in COVID-19 (dated by TCRdb to the early 2020s). About the full investigation: Samples from collaborators originated in the United States, Italy and Spain and spanned both the acute and convalescent phases of COVID-19. The prospective study material was composed of cDNA or gDNA derived from T cells, B-cell-depleted T cells, or PBMCs. Deeply sampled blood TCRbeta repertoires from subjects exposed to, actively infected with, or recovered from COVID-19 were included in the dataset. The repertoires were released in a freely available public database intended as a resource for research on the immune response to SARS-CoV-2. The samples were drawn from the first 160 participants of the ongoing ImmuneRACE study and from 1,254 subjects provided by 6 global collaborators. Sample metadata almost always included a de-identified subject ID, COVID-19 status, age in years and sex. Where available, HLA class I and class II types were taken from metadata supplied by the sample provider and were not determined by assay-based typing. What the research found in general, with its limitations: Clinical and demographic metadata were provided uncurated, with the amount varying by source and participant.

CDR1 is given as PRHDT and CDR2 as FYEKMQ, both from the germline V gene (reference sequence). From the cysteine up to the phenylalanine, the CDR3 has a length of 18 residues. Solely the CDR3 DNA is kept, with 54 bases framed from the first base. Relative to germline, V is 6 bases shorter and J is 0 bases shorter, with 21 bases between their ends. One collaborating source in Seattle enrolled patients while the patients were actively infected and followed the patients over time throughout the course of disease. The collaborating institutions used their own protocols to collect whole blood in K2EDTA tubes. For TCRbeta analysis, collaborator samples were shipped as frozen whole blood, as isolated PBMCs, or as DNA extracted from either sample type. TCRbeta CDR3 regions were amplified from genomic DNA using the immunoSEQ Assay, a bias-controlled multiplex PCR. The original pipeline was this. Nucleated cell counts per sample were estimated from amplification of reference gene primers within the assay. Sequence reads were collapsed and filtered to measure the absolute abundance of every unique TCRbeta CDR3 rearrangement. Productive Simpson clonality was computed per sample as the square root of Simpson's diversity index over productive rearrangements. The table was pulled from immuneACCESS by TCRdb, which kept in-frame rearrangements only. Such tables lose some clones; where checked, under half of the loss comes from unresolved V genes, and the rest has no known cause. V, J and clone size are taken as reported in that table, and D and trimming were inferred from the DNA itself. The sample includes 200,000 to 250,000 clones, with approximately 78% observed a single time. In total, the top ten clones hold over 7% of the sample.

The V and J genes are TRBV13 and TRBJ1-3; D gene: possibly TRBD1, on 5 matching bases. The source material was peripheral blood. The receptor comes from a woman at least 80 years old with COVID-19, enrolled during active disease. The DNA sequence is given as TGTGCCAGCAGGCCTTTGGGGGGGAGGTGGGGCTCTGGAAACACCATATATTTT. It is translated as CASRPLGGRWGSGNTIYF. When the CDR3 is completed using the reference TRBV13 and TRBJ1-3 genes on either side, the full variable domain is AAGVIQSPRHLIKEKRETATLKCYPIPRHDTVYWYQQGPGQDPQFLISFYEKMQSDKGSIPDRFSAQQFSDYHSELNMSSLELGDSALYFCASRPLGGRWGSGNTIYFGEGSWLTVV.